Below, 29 T cell receptor beta chains from the same sample are listed, as sequenced in a study of shared clonotypes between healthy human individuals. Assay used: immunoSEQ multiplex PCR; TCRdb lists only in-frame clones, some missing. In the table there are some 1.1 million clones, 77% of which are singletons. The material sequenced was memory CD4+ T cells from PBMCs. Indicated subset: CD45RA-negative fraction. All receptors derive from a man younger than 30 in good health. Some clones in this sample may be carry-over from other donors' samples.

The chain employs TRBV7-6 and TRBJ1-1; unclear D gene. The CDR3 loop spans 14 amino acids. Germline V gene lookup returns CDR1 SGHVS and CDR2 FNYEAQ. The germline V and J ends were trimmed by 4 bases and 3 bases, with 12 bases remaining between them. The CDR3 reads CASSSRGFDTEAFF. The CDR3, as DNA: TGTGCCAGCAGCTCGCGGGGTTTTGACACTGAAGCTTTCTTT.

This clone was recorded only once. The chain is built from TRBV20-1 and TRBJ1-2; D not resolved. Trimming left V 6 bases short and J 4 bases short, with 9 bases between. The CDR3 is 11 amino acids. Germline CDR1 is DFQATT and CDR2 is SNEGSKA (reference sequence). The CDR3: CSAYVRYGYTF. In nucleotides, the CDR3 is TGCAGTGCCTATGTCCGCTATGGCTACACCTTC.

The chain combines TRBV15 with TRBJ1-1; D not resolved. Germline values: CDR1 LNHNV, CDR2 YYDKDF (reference sequence). V lost 1 base and J lost 6, with 9 bases in between. The CDR3 totals 13 residues. CDR3 in amino acids: CATSRGSNAEAFF. CDR3 DNA: TGTGCCACCAGCAGAGGGTCTAACGCTGAAGCTTTCTTT.

This chain links TRBV28 with TRBJ1-5; unclear D gene. V was cut by 6 bases and J by 0 bases, with 12 bases left in between. The CDR3 runs to 15 residues. Germline CDR1 reads MDHEN; CDR2 reads SYDVKM. In DNA, the CDR3 is TGTGCCAGCAGGACCGGATCGACTAGCAATCAGCCCCAGCATTTT. Its translation: CASRTGSTSNQPQHF. The entire variable domain, with the rest obtained from reference TRBV28 and TRBJ1-5, is as follows: DVKVTQSSRYLVKRTGEKVFLECVQDMDHENMFWYRQDPGLGLRLIYFSYDVKMKEKGDIPEGYSVSREKKERFSLILESASTNQTSMYLCASRTGSTSNQPQHFGDGTRLSIL.

The V call is TRBV11-3, the J call TRBJ2-2, with 15 bases aligning to TRBD2. The germline CDR1 and CDR2 sequences are SGHNT and YENEEA. Unmatched junction bases numbered 12, after V lost 6 bases and J lost 1 base. This CDR3 contains 20 residues. In nucleotides, the CDR3 is TGTGCCAGCAGTCCATCCCCGGGACTAGCGGGAGGCGGGAACACCGGGGAGCTGTTTTTT. Residues: CASSPSPGLAGGGNTGELFF.

The V and J genes are TRBV25-1 and TRBJ1-4, with a possible D match to TRBD1 (5 bases). Trimming left V 6 bases short and J 5 bases short, with 13 bases between. Per the germline V gene, CDR1 is MGHDK and CDR2 is SYGVNS. CDR3 length equals 14 residues. CDR3 in amino acids: CASSGDLGNEKLFF. Written as DNA, the CDR3 is TGTGCCAGCAGCGGGGACCTGGGAAATGAAAAACTGTTTTTT.

This clone was detected ten times or more. The same CDR3 arises from other DNA sequences in this sample as well. The chain couples TRBV30 to TRBJ1-2; D gene uncertain. This CDR3 is 13 amino acids long. The V gene's germline CDR1 is GTSNPN and CDR2 SVGIG (reference sequence). Trimming cost V 0 bases and J 5 bases, with 10 bases left between them. The CDR3 region has the DNA TGTGCCTGGAGTGTAGAAGCCTCGTATGGCTACACCTTC. Its translation is CAWSVEASYGYTF.

This clone has only one observation. This chain uses TRBV7-9 with TRBJ1-2, with unresolved D. This CDR3 is 11 amino acids long. Deletions cut 7 bases from V and 4 bases from J, with 7 bases between. The germline CDR1 and CDR2 sequences are SEHNR and FQNEAQ (reference sequence). The CDR3: CASTAGYGYTF. The CDR3 nucleotides read TGTGCCAGCACTGCAGGCTATGGCTACACCTTC.

This chain connects TRBV25-1 to TRBJ2-7; weak D call: TRBD2 (5 bases). Per the germline V gene, CDR1 is MGHDK and CDR2 is SYGVNS. Trimming cost V 5 bases and J 4 bases, with 12 bases left between them. CDR3 length: 13 residues. CDR3 nucleotide sequence: TGTGCCAGCAGTCTCCAGGCGGGTTACGAGCAGTACTTC. Translation: CASSLQAGYEQYF.

The chain recombines TRBV28 with TRBJ1-2, with D tentatively TRBD1 (6 bases). Between the trimmed V and J ends, which lost 2 bases and 4 bases, there was a span of 14 bases. Germline lookup yields CDR1 MDHEN and CDR2 SYDVKM. CDR3 size: 15 residues. The CDR3 region is CASSLGGGASYGYTF. The CDR3 DNA reads as TGTGCCAGCAGTTTAGGTGGGGGGGCGAGCTATGGCTACACCTTC.

This clone turned up a few times. This chain joins TRBV19 and TRBJ2-3, with 11 bases aligning to TRBD2. J lost 0 bases, V lost 6 bases, and 8 bases had no gene match. Germline lookup yields CDR1 LNHDA and CDR2 SQIVND (reference sequence). The CDR3 is 17 residues long. This CDR3 reads CASSLDRTSGSTDTQYF. CDR3 nucleotides: TGTGCCAGTAGCCTTGATCGGACTAGCGGGAGCACAGATACGCAGTATTTT.

J is TRBJ2-4 and V is TRBV6-7; 8 nucleotides align to TRBD2. TRBV6-7 is placed among ORFs of uncertain function. The CDR3 consists of 14 residues. With 2 bases clipped from V and 7 bases from J, the junction kept 4 bases outside the gene matches. The CDR3: CASSYPTGGNIQYF. CDR3 nucleotide sequence: TGTGCCAGCAGTTACCCCACGGGGGGGAACATTCAGTACTTC.

The count of this clone is one. The V and J genes are TRBV5-1 and TRBJ2-5; TRBD2 aligns across 13 bases. Germline CDR1 is SGHRS and CDR2 is YFSETQ. The CDR3 is 16 residues long. The junction had 8 bases not matched to a gene; V was cut back by 4 bases and J by 5 bases. The CDR3 nucleotides are TGCGCCAGCAGCATTGGACTAGCGGGGGCGAGGGAGACCCAGTACTTC. Its translation is CASSIGLAGARETQYF.

The genes are TRBV28 and TRBJ1-2, with a weak D call TRBD1 (6 bases). The V end was cut by 4 bases, the J end by 8 bases, with 23 bases between. The CDR3 is made up of 16 amino acids. Germline CDR1 reads MDHEN; CDR2 reads SYDVKM. CDR3 sequence reads: CASSSPESGGSEGYTF. The CDR3 bases are TGTGCCAGCAGTTCCCCCGAAAGCGGGGGCTCAGAAGGCTACACCTTC.

This chain links TRBV4-1 with TRBJ2-1; 10 nucleotides line up with TRBD2. J was trimmed by 9 bases and V by 0 bases; bases with no gene match: 8. This CDR3 contains 16 residues. Germline V CDR1 and CDR2: MGHRA, YSYEKL. The CDR3, as DNA: TGCGCCAGCAGCCAAGATATTACTAGCGGGACGATTGAGCAGTTCTTC. Protein product: CASSQDITSGTIEQFF.

In the case of this clone: A much larger clone lies a single base off, so this may be a read error. This specimen includes other DNA sequences encoding the same CDR3. V and J are TRBV28 and TRBJ2-3; the match to TRBD1 covers 9 bases. V lost 6 bases and J lost 1; bases outside the gene matches: 5. The length of the CDR3 is 15 residues. Germline lookup yields CDR1 MDHEN and CDR2 SYDVKM. CDR3 in DNA: TGTGCCAGCAGCCGTCGGACAGGGGGCACAGATACGCAGTATTTT. Its protein is CASSRRTGGTDTQYF.

The chain is built from TRBV9 and TRBJ1-2, with a possible D match to TRBD1 (5 bases). The CDR3 length is 15 residues. Germline-derived CDR1 and CDR2 are SGDLS and YYNGEE. The germline V and J ends were trimmed by 0 bases and 5 bases, with 14 bases remaining between them. The CDR3 region has the DNA TGTGCCAGCAGCGTAGTGGGCAGGGTTGAATATGGCTACACCTTC. Translated: CASSVVGRVEYGYTF.

This clone was recorded a few times. CDR3 amino acids: CASSWGDTQYF. The CDR3 region has the DNA TGTGCCAGCAGTTGGGGGGATACGCAGTATTTT. The chain links TRBV27 to TRBJ2-3, with D possibly called TRBD1 or TRBD2 (5 bases each). Germline V gene lookup returns CDR1 MNHEY and CDR2 SMNVEV (reference sequence). The V end lost 4 bases, the J end lost 6 bases, and 5 bases lay between the germline ends. The CDR3 loop spans 11 amino acids.

This clone was observed a few times. The chain uses TRBV7-9 and TRBJ1-4; D gene unclear. The CDR3 is made up of 13 amino acids. The germline CDR1 and CDR2 sequences are SEHNR and FQNEAQ (reference sequence). Trimming took off 1 base at V and 11 bases at J, with 11 bases between the two ends. The CDR3: CASSLVADPKLFF. The CDR3 DNA is TGTGCCAGCAGCTTAGTCGCGGACCCTAAACTGTTTTTT.

This clone has just a few counts. CDR3 nucleotides: TGCGCCAGCAGCTTGGATCCGGGACAGAATCAGCCCCAGCATTTT. Its translation: CASSLDPGQNQPQHF. This rearrangement joins TRBV5-1 to TRBJ1-5, with 7 bases matching TRBD1. The CDR3 consists of 15 residues. The ends lost 0 bases at V and 4 bases at J; junction bases unmatched: 4. Germline V gene sequence: CDR1 SGHRS, CDR2 YFSETQ. Full variable domain (rest looked up from reference TRBV5-1 and TRBJ1-5): KAGVTQTPRYLIKTRGQQVTLSCSPISGHRSVSWYQQTPGQGLQFLFEYFSETQRNKGNFPGRFSGRQFSNSRSEMNVSTLELGDSALYLCASSLDPGQNQPQHFGDGTRLSIL.

The chain carries TRBV4-1 and TRBJ2-2; D is possibly TRBD1 or TRBD2 (5 bases each). CDR1 is MGHRA and CDR2 is YSYEKL in the germline V gene. CDR3 size: 17 residues. V lost 0 bases, J lost 4 bases, and 15 bases lay in between. The CDR3 reads CASSQDFRGRATGELFF. CDR3 DNA: TGCGCCAGCAGCCAAGATTTTCGGGGCAGGGCCACCGGGGAGCTGTTTTTT.

The chain carries TRBV5-1 and TRBJ2-3; D is unresolved. The CDR3 contains 12 residues. Germline V CDR1 and CDR2: SGHRS, YFSETQ. Between the trimmed V and J ends, which lost 3 bases and 8 bases, there was a span of 10 bases. The CDR3 loop is CASSSSLGTQYF. Written as DNA, the CDR3 is TGCGCCAGCAGCTCGTCGCTAGGTACGCAGTATTTT.

The rearrangement uses TRBV30 and TRBJ2-1, with D maybe TRBD2 (5 bases). This CDR3 has 19 amino acids. Trimming removed 0 bases from V and 3 bases from J, with 24 bases in between. Germline V CDR1 and CDR2: GTSNPN, SVGIG (reference sequence). In DNA form, the CDR3 reads TGTGCCTGGAGTGTAAGCAGATCGTGGACCCCAGACTACTACAATGAGCAGTTCTTC. As protein: CAWSVSRSWTPDYYNEQFF.

The chain recombines TRBV28 with TRBJ2-7; the match to TRBD2 covers 8 bases. V trimming: 5 bases; J trimming: 7 bases; junction bases outside the gene matches: 25. The CDR3 contains 19 residues. CDR1 and CDR2 (germline): MDHEN, SYDVKM. Here the CDR3 reads CASSPPLGIAGLRMGEQYF. CDR3 coding DNA: TGTGCCAGCAGTCCACCCTTAGGAATAGCGGGACTAAGAATGGGGGAGCAGTACTTC.

CDR3 bases: TGTGCTAGTGGTTTGGCACCTTTGGACAGACTCTACGAGCAGTACTTC. Translated, it gives CASGLAPLDRLYEQYF. The chain joins TRBV12-5 to TRBJ2-7, with D possibly TRBD1 on 6 matching bases. This CDR3 has 16 residues. V gave up 1 base and J gave up 3 bases, with 16 bases separating them. In germline, CDR1 is LGHNT, CDR2 FRNRAP.

The chain has TRBV28 and TRBJ2-3; 11 bases align to TRBD2. The germline V gene has CDR1 MDHEN and CDR2 SYDVKM. The CDR3 has 17 residues. The ends lost 5 bases at V and 7 bases at J; junction bases unmatched: 14. The CDR3 loop is CASSPAGLAALGNTQYF. The CDR3 DNA reads as TGTGCCAGCAGTCCGGCGGGACTAGCGGCCCTAGGGAATACGCAGTATTTT.

Comment on this clone: A clone one base away is much larger, so this may be a read error. The CDR3 DNA is TGTGCCAGCAGTGAGTACAGTGAGCAGTTCTTC. This gives the protein CASSEYSEQFF. The genes are TRBV2 and TRBJ2-1, with unresolved D. This CDR3 is 11 amino acids long. Germline V CDR1 and CDR2: SNHLY, FYNNEI.

V is TRBV2 and J is TRBJ1-2; tentative D call: TRBD1 (6 bases). This CDR3 has 14 residues. Germline assignment: CDR1 SNHLY and CDR2 FYNNEI. The V and J ends lost 6 bases and 0 bases respectively, with 11 bases between them. CDR3 in amino acids: CASRRQATNYGYTF. Here the CDR3 DNA reads TGTGCCAGCAGACGACAGGCCACTAACTATGGCTACACCTTC.

This chain connects TRBV28 to TRBJ2-5; D may match TRBD1 or TRBD2 (5 bases each). V was shortened by 2 bases and J by 7 bases, with 5 bases between the two germline ends. The length of the CDR3 is 11 residues. Germline CDR1 is MDHEN and CDR2 is SYDVKM. The CDR3 is CASSLGGTQYF. The CDR3 DNA is TGTGCCAGCAGTTTAGGGGGGACCCAGTACTTC.